This is a list of T cell receptor beta chains from one sample in a study of blood T cell repertoires in COVID-19. This table comes from immunoSEQ multiplex PCR, and its TCRdb copy is limited to in-frame clones, with some not included. The table records under 150,000 clones, more than 80% of them present only once. Material: peripheral blood. The receptor set was obtained from a woman aged 55-69 years with active COVID-19. Both conserved end residues are part of each CDR3. The order of the fields is V gene, clone size, D gene, J gene, CDR3 DNA, CDR3 protein. The D gene is left open where the match is weak. Size tells how often a clone was seen (once, few, many) or the class of an expanded clone, and some rows leave it out.

v_call: TRBV28; clone_size: .; d_call: .; j_call: TRBJ2-6; cdr3_nt: TGTGCCAGCAGTTCAGGGGTCTCTGGGGCCAACGTCCTGACTTTC; cdr3_aa: CASSSGVSGANVLTF
v_call: TRBV4-2; clone_size: .; d_call: TRBD2; j_call: TRBJ2-3; cdr3_nt: TGTGCCAGCAGCCAGCTAGCGGTCGGGGGGACAGATACGCAGTATTTT; cdr3_aa: CASSQLAVGGTDTQYF
v_call: TRBV3-1/TRBV3-2; clone_size: .; d_call: .; j_call: TRBJ2-2; cdr3_nt: TGTGCCAGCAGCCAAGCACTAGTGAACACCGGGGAGCTGTTTTTT; cdr3_aa: CASSQALVNTGELFF
v_call: TRBV3-1/TRBV3-2; clone_size: .; d_call: .; j_call: TRBJ1-2; cdr3_nt: TGTGCCAGCAGCCAAGAGCCCGGGGAGAGCTATGGCTACACCTTC; cdr3_aa: CASSQEPGESYGYTF
v_call: TRBV20-1; clone_size: .; d_call: TRBD2; j_call: TRBJ2-2; cdr3_nt: TGCAGTGCTAGTAATACGCTAGCGGGAGGGGCGGTCACCGGGGAGCTGTTTTTT; cdr3_aa: CSASNTLAGGAVTGELFF
v_call: TRBV29-1; clone_size: once; d_call: TRBD2; j_call: TRBJ2-7; cdr3_nt: TGCAGCGCTCAACTAGCGGGAGTAGTCGAGCAGTACTTC; cdr3_aa: CSAQLAGVVEQYF
v_call: TRBV11-1; clone_size: .; d_call: TRBD2; j_call: TRBJ2-3; cdr3_nt: TGTGCCAGCAGCTTTCCGACTAGCGGGAACACAGATACGCAGTATTTT; cdr3_aa: CASSFPTSGNTDTQYF
v_call: TRBV7-2; clone_size: .; d_call: TRBD1; j_call: TRBJ2-7; cdr3_nt: TGTGCCAGCAGCGCCCGACAGGGAACCTACGAGCAGTACTTC; cdr3_aa: CASSARQGTYEQYF
v_call: TRBV15; clone_size: .; d_call: TRBD1; j_call: TRBJ1-5; cdr3_nt: TGTGCCACCAGCGGCCACAGGGGGATTAATCAGCCCCAGCATTTT; cdr3_aa: CATSGHRGINQPQHF
v_call: TRBV2; clone_size: once; d_call: TRBD2; j_call: TRBJ2-1; cdr3_nt: TGTGCCAGCAGTGAGCAACTAGCGAGAAACGCTGAGCAGTTCTTC; cdr3_aa: CASSEQLARNAEQFF
v_call: TRBV5-4; clone_size: .; d_call: TRBD1; j_call: TRBJ2-2; cdr3_nt: TGTGCCAGCAGGGTTACAGGGGGCACCGGGGAGCTGTTTTTT; cdr3_aa: CASRVTGGTGELFF
v_call: TRBV11-3; clone_size: .; d_call: TRBD2; j_call: TRBJ2-3; cdr3_nt: TGTGCCAGCAGCGCGACTAGCGGGATAGGCCCAGATACGCAGTATTTT; cdr3_aa: CASSATSGIGPDTQYF
v_call: TRBV11-2; clone_size: .; d_call: .; j_call: TRBJ1-4; cdr3_nt: TGTGCCAGCAGCTTAGGAGGAAATAATGAAAAACTGTTTTTT; cdr3_aa: CASSLGGNNEKLFF
v_call: TRBV19; clone_size: .; d_call: TRBD2; j_call: TRBJ2-3; cdr3_nt: TGTGCCAGTAGTATCTCCACTAGCGTCAGCACAGATACGCAGTATTTT; cdr3_aa: CASSISTSVSTDTQYF
v_call: TRBV5-1; clone_size: once; d_call: TRBD2; j_call: TRBJ2-7; cdr3_nt: TGCGCCAGCAGCCTCTACCCTCTTAGCGGGAGGATGTACGAGCAGTACTTC; cdr3_aa: CASSLYPLSGRMYEQYF
v_call: TRBV14; clone_size: .; d_call: TRBD2; j_call: TRBJ2-7; cdr3_nt: TGTGCCAGCAGCCAAGTGCCGGGACTAGCGGAGCAGTACTTC; cdr3_aa: CASSQVPGLAEQYF
v_call: TRBV19; clone_size: once; d_call: TRBD2; j_call: TRBJ2-3; cdr3_nt: TGTGCCAGTAGTCTAGGAGCGGGACCTGAAGCGGATACGCAGTATTTT; cdr3_aa: CASSLGAGPEADTQYF
v_call: TRBV7-9; clone_size: .; d_call: .; j_call: TRBJ2-5; cdr3_nt: TGTGCCAGCAGCTTAGTAGCAGGGGATCAAGAGACCCAGTACTTC; cdr3_aa: CASSLVAGDQETQYF
v_call: TRBV5-1; clone_size: .; d_call: TRBD1; j_call: TRBJ2-5; cdr3_nt: TGCGCCAGCAGCTTTGCAGGGGGCGGGTTCCCGACCCAGTACTTC; cdr3_aa: CASSFAGGGFPTQYF
v_call: TRBV15; clone_size: .; d_call: TRBD1; j_call: TRBJ1-2; cdr3_nt: TGTGCCACCAGCAGAGGAGGTTCGGGACAGAGCTATGGCTACACCTTC; cdr3_aa: CATSRGGSGQSYGYTF
v_call: TRBV4-1; clone_size: .; d_call: .; j_call: TRBJ2-1; cdr3_nt: TGCGCCAGCAGCCAACGTTGGTTTTTTTGGCCGAGAGACAGGGGAGGGAACAATGAGCAGTTCTTC; cdr3_aa: CASSQRWFFWPRDRGGNNEQFF
v_call: TRBV7-9; clone_size: .; d_call: TRBD2; j_call: TRBJ2-3; cdr3_nt: TGTGCCAGCAGCTCGACTAGCGGGACCTCAGATACGCAGTATTTT; cdr3_aa: CASSSTSGTSDTQYF
v_call: TRBV6-6; clone_size: .; d_call: TRBD1; j_call: TRBJ1-3; cdr3_nt: TGTGCCAGCAGGAGACAGGGAGCAAACACCATATATTTT; cdr3_aa: CASRRQGANTIYF
v_call: TRBV6-5; clone_size: .; d_call: .; j_call: TRBJ1-3; cdr3_nt: TGTGCCAGCAGTTTGAGCGGCCAGAGCTCTGGAAACACCATATATTTT; cdr3_aa: CASSLSGQSSGNTIYF
v_call: TRBV4-3; clone_size: once; d_call: TRBD2; j_call: TRBJ2-3; cdr3_nt: TGCGCCAGCAGCACACTAGCGGGTGGCACAGATACGCAGTATTTT; cdr3_aa: CASSTLAGGTDTQYF
v_call: TRBV5-1; clone_size: .; d_call: .; j_call: TRBJ1-1; cdr3_nt: TGCGCCAGCAGCCCACGCGGGTCTGGCGGAGCTTTCTTT; cdr3_aa: CASSPRGSGGAFF
v_call: TRBV25-1; clone_size: .; d_call: TRBD1; j_call: TRBJ2-7; cdr3_nt: TGTGCCAGCAGTGAAGGGCCAGGGGGATACGAGCAGTACTTC; cdr3_aa: CASSEGPGGYEQYF
v_call: TRBV5-4; clone_size: .; d_call: TRBD1; j_call: TRBJ2-5; cdr3_nt: TGTGCCAGCAGATCACAGGGGTCAGAGACCCAGTACTTC; cdr3_aa: CASRSQGSETQYF